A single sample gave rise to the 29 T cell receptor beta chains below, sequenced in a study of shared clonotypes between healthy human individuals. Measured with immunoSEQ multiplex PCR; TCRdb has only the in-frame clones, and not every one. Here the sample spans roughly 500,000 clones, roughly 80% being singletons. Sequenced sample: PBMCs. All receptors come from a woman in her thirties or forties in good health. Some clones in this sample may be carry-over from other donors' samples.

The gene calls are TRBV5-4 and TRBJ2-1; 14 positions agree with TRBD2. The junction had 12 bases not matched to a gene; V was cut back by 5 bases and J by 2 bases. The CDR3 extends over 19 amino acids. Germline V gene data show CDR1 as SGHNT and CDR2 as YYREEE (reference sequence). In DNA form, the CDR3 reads TGTGCCAGCAGTCGGCCCGGGACTAGCGGGAGTCGGGCCTACAATGAGCAGTTCTTC. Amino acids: CASSRPGTSGSRAYNEQFF.

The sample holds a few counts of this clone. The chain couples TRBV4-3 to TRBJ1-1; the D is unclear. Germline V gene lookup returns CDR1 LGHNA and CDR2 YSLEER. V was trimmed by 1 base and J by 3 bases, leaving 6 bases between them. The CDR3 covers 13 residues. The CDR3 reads CASSQAQDTEAFF. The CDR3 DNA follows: TGCGCCAGCAGCCAAGCCCAGGACACTGAAGCTTTCTTT.

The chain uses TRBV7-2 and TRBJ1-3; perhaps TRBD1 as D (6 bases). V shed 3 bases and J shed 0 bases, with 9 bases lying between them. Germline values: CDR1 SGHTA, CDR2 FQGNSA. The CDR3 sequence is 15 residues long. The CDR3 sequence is CASSFRDNSGNTIYF. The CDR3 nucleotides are TGTGCCAGCAGCTTCCGGGACAACTCTGGAAACACCATATATTTT.

CDR3 DNA sequence: TGCGCCAGCAGCTTGGTCAGTAGCGGGAAGGCCTACGAGCAGTACTTC. Protein sequence: CASSLVSSGKAYEQYF. V gene TRBV5-1 combines with J gene TRBJ2-7; 8 bases map to TRBD2. The V gene end was trimmed by 0 bases and the J gene end by 2 bases; junction bases not matched to a gene: 7. The CDR3 length is 16 residues. In germline, CDR1 is SGHRS, CDR2 YFSETQ.

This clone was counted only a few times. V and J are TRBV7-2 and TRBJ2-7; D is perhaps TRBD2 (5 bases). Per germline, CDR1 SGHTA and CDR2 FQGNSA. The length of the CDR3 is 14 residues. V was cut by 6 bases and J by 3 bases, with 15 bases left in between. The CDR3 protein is CASSSGVGVYEQYF. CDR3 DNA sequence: TGTGCCAGCAGTTCCGGGGTAGGCGTCTACGAGCAGTACTTC.

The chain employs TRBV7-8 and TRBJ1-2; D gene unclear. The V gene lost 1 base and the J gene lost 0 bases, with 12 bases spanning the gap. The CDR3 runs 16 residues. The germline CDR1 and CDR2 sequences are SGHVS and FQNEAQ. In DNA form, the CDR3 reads TGTGCCAGCAGCTTAGAACAAAACGCTCCTAACTATGGCTACACCTTC. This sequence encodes CASSLEQNAPNYGYTF.

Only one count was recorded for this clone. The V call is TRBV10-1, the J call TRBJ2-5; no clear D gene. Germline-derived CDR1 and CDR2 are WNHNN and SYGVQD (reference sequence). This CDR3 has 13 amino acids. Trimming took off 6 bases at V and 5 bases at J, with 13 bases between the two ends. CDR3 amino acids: CASSGADSETQYF. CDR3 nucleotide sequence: TGCGCCAGCAGCGGCGCGGATAGCGAGACCCAGTACTTC.

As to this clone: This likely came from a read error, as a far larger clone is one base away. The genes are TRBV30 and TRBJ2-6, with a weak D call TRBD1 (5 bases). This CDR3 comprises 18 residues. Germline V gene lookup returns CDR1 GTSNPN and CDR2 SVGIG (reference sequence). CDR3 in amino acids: CSWSVDQGSYSGANVLTF. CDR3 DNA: TGTTCCTGGAGTGTAGACCAGGGTTCATACTCTGGGGCCAACGTCCTGACTTTC.

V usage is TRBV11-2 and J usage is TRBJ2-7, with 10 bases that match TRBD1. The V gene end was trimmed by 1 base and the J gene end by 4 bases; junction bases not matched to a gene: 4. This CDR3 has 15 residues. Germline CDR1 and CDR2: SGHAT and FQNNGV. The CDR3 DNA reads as TGTGCCAGCAGCTTAGGGGGGACAGGGGTGTACGAGCAGTACTTC. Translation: CASSLGGTGVYEQYF.

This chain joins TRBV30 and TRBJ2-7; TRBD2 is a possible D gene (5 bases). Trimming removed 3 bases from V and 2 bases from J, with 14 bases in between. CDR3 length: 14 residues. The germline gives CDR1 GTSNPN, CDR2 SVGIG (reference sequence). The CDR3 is CAWRKAVVTYEQYF. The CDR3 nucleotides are TGTGCCTGGAGAAAAGCGGTAGTGACCTACGAGCAGTACTTC.

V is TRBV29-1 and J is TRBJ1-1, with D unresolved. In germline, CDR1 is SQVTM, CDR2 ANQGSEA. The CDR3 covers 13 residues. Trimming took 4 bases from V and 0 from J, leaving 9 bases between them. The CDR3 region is CSVAGNMNTEAFF. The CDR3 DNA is TGCAGCGTTGCGGGGAACATGAACACTGAAGCTTTCTTT.

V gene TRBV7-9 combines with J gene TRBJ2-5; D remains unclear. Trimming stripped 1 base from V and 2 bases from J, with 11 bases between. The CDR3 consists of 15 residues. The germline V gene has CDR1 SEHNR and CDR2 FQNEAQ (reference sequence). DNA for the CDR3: TGTGCCAGCAGCTTAGATTTAGGACGACAAGAGACCCAGTACTTC. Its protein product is CASSLDLGRQETQYF.

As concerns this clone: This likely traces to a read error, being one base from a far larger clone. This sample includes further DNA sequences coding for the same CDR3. Written as DNA, the CDR3 is TGTGCCATCAGTGCCCAGGGCGGAGAGCAGTACTTC. As protein: CAISAQGGEQYF. The rearrangement links TRBV10-3 to TRBJ2-7; TRBD1 might be the D (5 bases). Per the germline V gene, CDR1 is ENHRY and CDR2 is SYGVKD. The CDR3 is 12 amino acids. The germline V and J ends were trimmed by 4 bases and 7 bases, with 11 bases remaining between them.

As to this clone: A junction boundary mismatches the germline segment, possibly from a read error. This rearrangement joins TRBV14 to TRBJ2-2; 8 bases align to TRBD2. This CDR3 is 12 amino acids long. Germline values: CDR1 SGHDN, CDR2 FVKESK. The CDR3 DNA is TGTGCCAGCAGCCTCATTAGCGGGAAGCTGTTTTTT. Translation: CASSLISGKLFF.

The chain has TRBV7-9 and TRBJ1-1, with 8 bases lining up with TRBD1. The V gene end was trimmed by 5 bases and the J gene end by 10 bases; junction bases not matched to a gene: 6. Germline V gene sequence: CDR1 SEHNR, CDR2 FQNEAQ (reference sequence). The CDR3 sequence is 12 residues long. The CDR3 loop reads CASSKDRGSAFF. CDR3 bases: TGTGCCAGCAGCAAAGACAGGGGTTCAGCTTTCTTT.

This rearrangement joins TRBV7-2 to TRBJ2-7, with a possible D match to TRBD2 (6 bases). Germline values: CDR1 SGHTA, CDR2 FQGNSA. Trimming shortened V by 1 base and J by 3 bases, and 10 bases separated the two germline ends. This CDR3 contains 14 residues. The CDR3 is CASSLGSGNYEQYF. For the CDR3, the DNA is TGTGCCAGCAGCTTAGGTAGCGGTAACTACGAGCAGTACTTC.

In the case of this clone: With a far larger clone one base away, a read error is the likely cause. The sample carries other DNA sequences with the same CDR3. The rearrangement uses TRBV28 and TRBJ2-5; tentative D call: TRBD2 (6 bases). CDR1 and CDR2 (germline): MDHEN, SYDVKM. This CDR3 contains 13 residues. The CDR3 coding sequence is TGTGCCAGCAGTTTATCAGGTCGGGAGACACAGTACTTC. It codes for CASSLSGRETQYF.

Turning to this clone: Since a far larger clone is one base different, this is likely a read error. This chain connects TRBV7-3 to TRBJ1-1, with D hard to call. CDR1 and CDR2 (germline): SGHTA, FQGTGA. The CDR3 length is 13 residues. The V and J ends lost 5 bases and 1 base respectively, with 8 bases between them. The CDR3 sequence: CASSPTQNTEAFF. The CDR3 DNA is TGTGCCAGCAGCCCGACACAGAACACTGAAGCTTTCTTT.

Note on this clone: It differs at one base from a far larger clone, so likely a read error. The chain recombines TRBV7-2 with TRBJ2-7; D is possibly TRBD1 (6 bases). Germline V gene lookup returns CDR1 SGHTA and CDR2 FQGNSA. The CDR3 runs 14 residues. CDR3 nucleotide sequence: TGTTCCAGCAGCTCTAACACAGGGCCCTACGAGCAGTACTTC. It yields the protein CSSSSNTGPYEQYF.

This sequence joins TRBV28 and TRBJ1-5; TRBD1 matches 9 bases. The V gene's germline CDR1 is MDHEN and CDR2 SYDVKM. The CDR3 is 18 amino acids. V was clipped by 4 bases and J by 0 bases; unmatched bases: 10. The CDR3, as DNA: TGTGCCAGCAGTTCCAACAGGGGGCGCCGGGATAGCAATCAGCCCCAGCATTTT. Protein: CASSSNRGRRDSNQPQHF. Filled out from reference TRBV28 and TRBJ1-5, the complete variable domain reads DVKVTQSSRYLVKRTGEKVFLECVQDMDHENMFWYRQDPGLGLRLIYFSYDVKMKEKGDIPEGYSVSREKKERFSLILESASTNQTSMYLCASSSNRGRRDSNQPQHFGDGTRLSIL.

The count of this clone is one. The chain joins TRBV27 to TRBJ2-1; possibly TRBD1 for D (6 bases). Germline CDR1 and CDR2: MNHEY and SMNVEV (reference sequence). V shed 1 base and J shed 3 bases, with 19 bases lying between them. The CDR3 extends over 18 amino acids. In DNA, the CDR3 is TGTGCCAGCAGTTTATTCCGATTAGGACAGCTTAACTACAATGAGCAGTTCTTC. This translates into CASSLFRLGQLNYNEQFF.

The CDR3 loop is CASTNRDSLQFF. CDR3 in DNA: TGTGCCAGCACAAATAGGGACTCCCTGCAGTTCTTC. The J gene is TRBJ2-1, the V gene TRBV2, with TRBD2 as a possible D gene (6 bases). V was trimmed by 7 bases and J by 12 bases, leaving 16 bases between them. The CDR3 contains 12 residues. The germline V gene encodes CDR1 SNHLY and CDR2 FYNNEI. Together with reference TRBV2 and TRBJ2-1, the CDR3 gives the full variable domain: EPEVTQTPSHQVTQMGQEVILRCVPISNHLYFYWYRQILGQKVEFLVSFYNNEISEKSEIFDDQFSVERPDGSNFTLKIRSTKLEDSAMYFCASTNRDSLQFFGPGTRLTVL.

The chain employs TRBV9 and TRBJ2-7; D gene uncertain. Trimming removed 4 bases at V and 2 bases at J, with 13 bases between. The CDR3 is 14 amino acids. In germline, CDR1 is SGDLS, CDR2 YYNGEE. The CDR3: CASSPHHNPYEQYF. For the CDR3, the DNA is TGTGCCAGCAGCCCCCACCACAACCCCTACGAGCAGTACTTC.

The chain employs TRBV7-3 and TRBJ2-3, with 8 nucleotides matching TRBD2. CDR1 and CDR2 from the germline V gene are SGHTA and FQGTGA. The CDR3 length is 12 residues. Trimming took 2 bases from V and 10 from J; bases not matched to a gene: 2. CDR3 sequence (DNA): TGTGCCAGCAGCTTAGCGGGAGGTCCGCAGTATTTT. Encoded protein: CASSLAGGPQYF.

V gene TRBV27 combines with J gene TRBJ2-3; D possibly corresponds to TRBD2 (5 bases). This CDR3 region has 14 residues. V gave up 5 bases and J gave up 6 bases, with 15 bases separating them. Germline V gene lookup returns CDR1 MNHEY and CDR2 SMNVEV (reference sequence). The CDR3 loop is CASSRGVSGDTQYF. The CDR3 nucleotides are TGTGCCAGCAGTCGGGGAGTCTCGGGCGATACGCAGTATTTT.

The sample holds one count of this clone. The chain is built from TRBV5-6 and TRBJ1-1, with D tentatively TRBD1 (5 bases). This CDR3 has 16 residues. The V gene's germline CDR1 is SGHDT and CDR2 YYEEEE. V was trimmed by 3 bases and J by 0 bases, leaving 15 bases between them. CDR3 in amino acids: CASSSGLKIMNTEAFF. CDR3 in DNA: TGTGCCAGCAGCTCGGGACTCAAGATAATGAACACTGAAGCTTTCTTT.

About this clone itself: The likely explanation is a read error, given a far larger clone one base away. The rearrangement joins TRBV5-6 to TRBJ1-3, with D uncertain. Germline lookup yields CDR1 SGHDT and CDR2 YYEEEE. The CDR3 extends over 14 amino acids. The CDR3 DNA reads TGTGCCAGCAGCCGGACCCAAACGGGAAACACCATGTATTTT. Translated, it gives CASSRTQTGNTMYF.

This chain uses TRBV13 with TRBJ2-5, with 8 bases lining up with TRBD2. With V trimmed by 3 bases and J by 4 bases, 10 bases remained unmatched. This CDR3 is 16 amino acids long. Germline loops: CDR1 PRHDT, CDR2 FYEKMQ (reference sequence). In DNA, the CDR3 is TGTGCCAGCAGCTTCCATTCTACGGCGGGGGGAGAGACCCAGTACTTC. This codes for CASSFHSTAGGETQYF.

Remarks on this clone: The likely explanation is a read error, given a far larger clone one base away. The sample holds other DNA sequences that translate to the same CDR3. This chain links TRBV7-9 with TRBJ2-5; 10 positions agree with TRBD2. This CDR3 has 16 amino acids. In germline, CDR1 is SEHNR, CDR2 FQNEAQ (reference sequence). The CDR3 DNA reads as TGTGCCAGCAGCCGTGGACTAGCGGACTACCAGGAGACCCAGTACTTC. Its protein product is CASSRGLADYQETQYF.